The rows below give T cell receptor beta chains drawn from one sample of a study of Ad26.COV2.S vaccination and SARS-CoV-2 variants. TCRdb keeps only in-frame clones here, not all; method: immunoSEQ multiplex PCR. The sample shows around 300,000 clones, approximately 90% of them seen only once. Sequenced material: peripheral blood, taken in a trial of Ad26.COV2.S vaccine versus placebo. Source of these receptors: a person between 18 and 65 years old who received the Ad26.COV2.S COVID-19 vaccine or a placebo. CDR3s include the opening cysteine and the closing phenylalanine or tryptophan. Fields, in order: V gene, J gene, CDR3 protein.

V gene: TRBV6-5
J gene: TRBJ2-1
CDR3 protein: CASSYSLLAGQQEQFF

V gene: TRBV3-1/TRBV3-2
J gene: TRBJ2-5
CDR3 protein: CASSQEVLSGQGGETQYF

V gene: TRBV18
J gene: TRBJ1-1
CDR3 protein: CASSRTGRNTEAFF

V gene: TRBV7-9
J gene: TRBJ1-1
CDR3 protein: CASSLALGPEAFF

V gene: TRBV3-1/TRBV3-2
J gene: TRBJ1-4
CDR3 protein: CASSQPGQGNEKLFF

V gene: TRBV27
J gene: TRBJ2-5
CDR3 protein: CASRKFYQETQYF

V gene: TRBV11-2
J gene: TRBJ1-2
CDR3 protein: CASSLETGEGYTF

V gene: TRBV10-3
J gene: TRBJ1-1
CDR3 protein: CAISDRPGRFYDTEAFF

V gene: TRBV4-1
J gene: TRBJ2-5
CDR3 protein: CASSQVGSEETQYF

V gene: TRBV5-1
J gene: TRBJ1-1
CDR3 protein: CASRRGAGGAAEAFF

V gene: TRBV3-1/TRBV3-2
J gene: TRBJ2-7
CDR3 protein: CASSQESGRVSEQYF

V gene: TRBV5-1
J gene: TRBJ2-1
CDR3 protein: CASSLGTNNNEQFF

V gene: TRBV9
J gene: TRBJ1-3
CDR3 protein: CASSQGLSGNTIYF